There are a few counts of the clone carrying this T cell receptor (beta chain). TCRdb re-analysed the reads in MiXCR, keeping a single row per CDR3 protein. The repertoire has almost 550,000 distinct CDR3 sequences, 15% to 20% of them found once; the top ten carry approximately 24%. The sample belongs to a study of T cell repertoires in cytomegalovirus infection. At the level of the study: CMV infection together with matching HLA type was indicated by public TCR beta signatures.

J lost 6 bases, V lost 4 bases, and 12 bases had no gene match. CDR3 length equals 16 residues. Germline V gene sequence: CDR1 SGHTA, CDR2 FQGTGA. This receptor was taken from a human donor in good health (CMV status not recorded). Some clones in this sample may be carry-over from other donors' samples. The chain combines TRBV7-3 with TRBJ2-1, with 7 bases matching TRBD2. The sample was CD8+ T cells from PBMCs. The CDR3 coding sequence is TGTGCCAGCAGCTCCTCCCCCGGACTAGGCTCCAATGAGCAGTTCTTC. This gives the protein CASSSSPGLGSNEQFF.